This T cell receptor (beta chain) was profiled in a study of PD-L1 blockade in urothelial cancer. Study details: Blood was subjected to analysis at 3 weeks (second dose) and 6 weeks following treatment start. Study observations and caveats: Pretreatment TCR clonality in blood under the median foretold superior survival.

Described time point: pretreatment peripheral blood. Patients' cancers were locally advanced or metastatic urothelial carcinomas. Trimming left V 6 bases short and J 4 bases short, with 12 bases between. The germline gives CDR1 SNHLY, CDR2 FYNNEI. The CDR3 loop spans 14 amino acids. As for this clone: Its matching antigen is unknown.

The assay was immunoSEQ multiplex PCR, and TCRdb's table has in-frame clones only and misses some. The sample includes more than 55,000 clones, roughly four fifths seen only once; the top ten take 5.7%. Sequencing used PBMCs, obtained around atezolizumab (anti-PD-L1) treatment. The chain links TRBV2 to TRBJ1-4; the D gene is possibly TRBD1 (6 bases). This TCR was sampled from a man in his 70s with urothelial cancer. CDR3 amino acids: CASRETGFNEKLFF. CDR3 sequence (DNA): TGTGCCAGCAGAGAGACAGGATTTAATGAAAAACTGTTTTTT.